These T cell receptor beta chains were read from a single sample in a study of T-cell reconstitution after alpha-beta-depleted transplantation in children. TCRdb reanalysed the PCR reads using MiXCR and keeps one entry per CDR3 protein. This repertoire shows 600,000 to 700,000 distinct CDR3 sequences, around 17% found once; its top ten account for approximately 1%. Sequencing was performed on PBMCs from the stem cell graft donor, taken from the stem cell graft. The receptors stem from a human donor who donated a stem cell graft to a child with acute myeloid leukemia. CDR3s include the opening cysteine and the closing phenylalanine or tryptophan. The D gene is left open where the match is weak. Expanded clones are given a class, and other clones once, few, many or no size at all.

J,D,length,V,size,DNA,CDR3
TRBJ1-1,-,15,TRBV3-1,few,TGTGCCAGCAGCCGGACCTGGGAAGCTAACACTGAAGCTTTCTTT,CASSRTWEANTEAFF
TRBJ2-1,TRBD2,14,TRBV20-1,many,TGCAGTGCTAGTGATAGCGGGGCCTACAATGAGCAGTTCTTC,CSASDSGAYNEQFF
TRBJ2-3,TRBD2,15,TRBV29-1,-,TGCAGCGTGGCTACTAGCGGGGGGGCCACAGATACGCAGTATTTT,CSVATSGGATDTQYF
TRBJ2-1,TRBD2,15,TRBV10-3,many,TGTGCCATCAGTGAGACTAGCGGGGGCTACAATGAGCAGTTCTTC,CAISETSGGYNEQFF
TRBJ2-7,-,14,TRBV7-2,-,TGTGCCAGCAGCTCCGCGCCCCCCACCTACGAGCAGTACTTC,CASSSAPPTYEQYF
TRBJ2-2,TRBD2,17,TRBV3-1,-,TGTGCCAGCAGCCAAGGCTTGAGCGGGGGTCGAACCGGGGAGCTGTTTTTT,CASSQGLSGGRTGELFF
TRBJ2-5,TRBD1,13,TRBV7-2,few,TGTGCCAGCAGCTCGACAGGGGCAGAGACCCAGTACTTC,CASSSTGAETQYF
TRBJ2-1,-,12,TRBV12-3/TRBV12-4,many,TGTGCCAGCAGTTTTCGGGGTACTGAGCAGTTCTTC,CASSFRGTEQFF
TRBJ2-5,TRBD1,15,TRBV7-2,few,TGTGCCAGCAGCTACACCAAGGGGGCTGGGGAGACCCAGTACTTC,CASSYTKGAGETQYF
TRBJ1-1,-,12,TRBV20-1,many,TGCAGTGCTAGAGAGGGAAGGACTGAAGCTTTCTTT,CSAREGRTEAFF
TRBJ2-3,-,14,TRBV5-5,-,TGTGCCAGCAGCTTGAGGGTGCGTCAGGATACGCAGTATTTT,CASSLRVRQDTQYF
TRBJ2-5,-,13,TRBV3-1,-,TGTGCCAGCAGCCAAGGCGTTCGCGAGACCCAGTACTTC,CASSQGVRETQYF
TRBJ2-1,-,14,TRBV7-2,few,TGTGCCAGCAGCTACCTGGACTCGTACAATGAGCAGTTCTTC,CASSYLDSYNEQFF
TRBJ1-1,TRBD1,16,TRBV12-3/TRBV12-4,few,TGTGCCAGCAGACAACCCGGACAGGGGGAGAACACTGAAGCTTTCTTT,CASRQPGQGENTEAFF
TRBJ2-3,TRBD2,16,TRBV7-2,once,TGTGCCAGCAGCTTAGCGCTACGGGGGGGCCCAGATACGCAGTATTTT,CASSLALRGGPDTQYF
TRBJ2-7,TRBD1,12,TRBV9,many,TGTGCCTCTGGACAGGGGAGCTACGAGCAGTACTTC,CASGQGSYEQYF
TRBJ2-5,TRBD2,19,TRBV7-8,-,TGTGCCAGCAGCTTAATGCTAGCGGGGGCCCCATTCCTCCAAGAGACCCAGTACTTC,CASSLMLAGAPFLQETQYF
TRBJ2-3,TRBD2,15,TRBV20-1,many,TGCAGTGCTGCGACTGGGACTAGCGGTCTAGATACGCAGTATTTT,CSAATGTSGLDTQYF
TRBJ2-7,TRBD1,14,TRBV4-1,-,TGCGCCAGCAGCCAAGAGACAGGGTACTACGAGCAGTACTTC,CASSQETGYYEQYF
TRBJ2-1,TRBD1,13,TRBV6-4,few,TGTGCCAGCAGAGAATCAGGGGGCAATGAGCAGTTCTTC,CASRESGGNEQFF
TRBJ2-7,TRBD2,15,TRBV20-1,many,TGCAGTGCTAGAGGGCTAGCGGGGGGAATCTACGAGCAGTACTTC,CSARGLAGGIYEQYF
TRBJ1-5,-,17,TRBV20-1,-,TGCAGTGCTGGACCCCCTCCGGGGGGAGATTTAAATCAGCCCCAGCATTTT,CSAGPPPGGDLNQPQHF
TRBJ1-1,-,17,TRBV5-5,many,TGTGCCAGCAGCCCTGTGAAGGGGAGTACCATGAACACTGAAGCTTTCTTT,CASSPVKGSTMNTEAFF
TRBJ2-3,-,13,TRBV20-1,few,TGCAGTGCTAGATCGGGCGGTGGCGATACGCAGTATTTT,CSARSGGGDTQYF
TRBJ1-2,-,15,TRBV7-2,-,TGTGCCAGCAGCTTAGCCGCGGGTTCACCCTATGGCTACACCTTC,CASSLAAGSPYGYTF
TRBJ2-2,-,15,TRBV12-3/TRBV12-4,-,TGTGCCAGCAGTTCCAGCCCCGTACGGGCCGGGGAGCTGTTTTTT,CASSSSPVRAGELFF
TRBJ2-5,-,13,TRBV20-1,many,TGCAGTGCTGGGGAGGTGGCTGGAGAGACCCAGTACTTC,CSAGEVAGETQYF
TRBJ2-3,-,12,TRBV9,few,TGTGCCAGCAGCGTAGAGGGGCTAGGGCAGTATTTT,CASSVEGLGQYF
TRBJ2-1,TRBD2,19,TRBV24-1,few,TGTGCCACCAGTGATTTCATGGTCTGGGGCGGGGGAGGGAATCGCGAGCAGTTCTTC,CATSDFMVWGGGGNREQFF
TRBJ2-7,-,11,TRBV20-1,many,TGCAGTGCTAGGCCCTTATCTGAGCAGTACTTC,CSARPLSEQYF
TRBJ1-1,-,12,TRBV5-1,few,TGCGCCAGCAAGGTGGGGAACACTGAAGCTTTCTTT,CASKVGNTEAFF
TRBJ2-5,TRBD1,15,TRBV24-1,few,TGTGCCACCAGTGACGCGCGGACAGGCACAGAGACCCAGTACTTC,CATSDARTGTETQYF
TRBJ2-1,-,10,TRBV20-1,many,TGCAGCCGGAGGGGGGATGAGCAGTTCTTC,CSRRGDEQFF
TRBJ1-1,TRBD1,15,TRBV7-9,few,TGTGCCAGCAGCTCCCAGACAGGGGTAAAGACTGAAGCTTTCTTT,CASSSQTGVKTEAFF
TRBJ1-2,-,12,TRBV5-1,-,TGCGCCAGCAGCTTTGGTAACTATGGCTACACCTTC,CASSFGNYGYTF
TRBJ1-1,-,14,TRBV6-2/TRBV6-3,few,TGTGCCAGCAGTATGACGGGAATGAACACTGAAGCTTTCTTT,CASSMTGMNTEAFF
TRBJ1-1,TRBD1,14,TRBV5-1,many,TGCGCCAGCAGCGCGGACAGGGGAGGGACTGAAGCTTTCTTT,CASSADRGGTEAFF
TRBJ2-2,-,13,TRBV12-3/TRBV12-4,-,TGTGCCAGCAGCGGGAAGCCGGCCGGGGAGCTGTTTTTT,CASSGKPAGELFF
TRBJ1-2,TRBD1,14,TRBV20-1,many,TGCAGTGCTAGCCGGACAGGTCGGGTGGGTGGCTACACCTTC,CSASRTGRVGGYTF
TRBJ1-1,-,13,TRBV25-1,-,TGTGCCAGCAGTGCATACGGGGGGACTGAAGCTTTCTTT,CASSAYGGTEAFF
TRBJ1-1,-,12,TRBV20-1,many,TGCAGTGCGGATAGGGCGAACACTGAAGCTTTCTTT,CSADRANTEAFF
TRBJ2-3,-,13,TRBV20-1,many,TGCAGTGCTATTCAGGACAGCACAGATACGCAGTATTTT,CSAIQDSTDTQYF
TRBJ1-1,-,13,TRBV5-4,-,TGTGCCAGCAGCGGGGGACGGGGAACTGAAGCTTTCTTT,CASSGGRGTEAFF
TRBJ1-1,TRBD1,15,TRBV5-1,-,TGCGCCAGCAGCCAGCTCCGGGACAGGAACACTGAAGCTTTCTTT,CASSQLRDRNTEAFF
TRBJ1-5,-,12,TRBV29-1,many,TGCAGCGTTGGTAGAGCCAATCAGCCCCAGCATTTT,CSVGRANQPQHF
TRBJ1-4,-,13,TRBV29-1,many,TGCAGCGTTGTTGACAGAGGCCGGCGGGAACTGTTTTTT,CSVVDRGRRELFF
TRBJ2-2,-,16,TRBV4-3,-,TGCGCCAGCAGCCACGATGAGAGCTATGGGACCGGGGAGCTGTTTTTT,CASSHDESYGTGELFF